Shown below are 27 T cell receptor beta chains from a single sample sequenced in a study of cytomegalovirus exposure and HLA in healthy donors listed by TCRdb under 2017. Libraries were prepared through the immunoSEQ multiplex PCR assay. TCRdb holds this immuneACCESS table with in-frame rearrangements only. Some clones are missing; in checked studies, unresolved V genes explain under half, and the rest has no known cause. The sample yields approximately 260,000 clones; 80% to 90% were counted once. The ten largest make up more than 0.8% of the sample. What was sequenced was PBMCs. These receptor sequences come from a woman aged 18-29 years in good health and CMV-seronegative.

The V call is TRBV18, the J call TRBJ1-4, with a tentative D call TRBD1 (6 bases). CDR1 KGHSH and CDR2 LQKENI come from the germline V gene. This CDR3 has 15 amino acids. Trimming took off 2 bases at V and 4 bases at J, with 11 bases between the two ends. The DNA of the CDR3 is TGTGCCAGCTCACCAAGGACAGAGTTTAATGAAAAACTGTTTTTT. Protein product: CASSPRTEFNEKLFF.

The V gene is TRBV28, the J gene TRBJ2-7; D remains unclear. Trimming cost V 3 bases and J 1 base, with 16 bases left between them. This CDR3 is built from 16 residues. Germline CDR1 reads MDHEN; CDR2 reads SYDVKM. CDR3 sequence reads: CASSFSYNRVSYEQYF. The CDR3 bases are TGTGCCAGCAGTTTCTCATATAACAGAGTTTCCTACGAGCAGTACTTC.

The rearrangement uses TRBV5-1 and TRBJ2-3, with D perhaps matching TRBD2 (5 bases). Germline assignment: CDR1 SGHRS and CDR2 YFSETQ. Trimming removed 3 bases from V and 2 bases from J, with 10 bases in between. The CDR3 is 14 amino acids. CDR3 in amino acids: CASSWEAVTDTQYF. The CDR3 DNA reads as TGCGCCAGCAGCTGGGAAGCGGTCACAGATACGCAGTATTTT.

The rearrangement uses TRBV7-6 and TRBJ1-1; D is ambiguous. Germline V gene sequence: CDR1 SGHVS, CDR2 FNYEAQ. V dropped 0 bases and J dropped 8 bases, with 10 bases sitting between them. The CDR3 loop spans 13 amino acids. The CDR3 coding sequence is TGTGCCAGCAGCTTAGCAACCGGAGCCGAAGCTTTCTTT. It codes for CASSLATGAEAFF.

V and J are TRBV18 and TRBJ2-7; D may be TRBD1 (5 bases). The CDR3 is made up of 13 amino acids. Trimming took off 6 bases at V and 2 bases at J, with 11 bases between the two ends. Germline values: CDR1 KGHSH, CDR2 LQKENI. The CDR3 DNA reads TGTGCCAGCTCGTTCGACAGAGCCTACGAGCAGTACTTC. This codes for CASSFDRAYEQYF.

This clone was seen a handful of times. The J gene is TRBJ2-7, the V gene TRBV6-5, with 7 positions matching TRBD1. The germline CDR1 and CDR2 sequences are MNHEY and SVGAGI. Germline trimming cut 6 bases from V and 1 base from J; bases unmatched to any gene: 3. The length of the CDR3 is 13 residues. CDR3 amino acids: CASRIRGSYEQYF. The CDR3 region has the DNA TGTGCCAGCAGAATCAGGGGGTCCTACGAGCAGTACTTC.

This clone was counted a single time. For the CDR3, the DNA is TGTGCCAGTAGTATTGGACAGGGGGCCCATAATTCACCCCTCCACTTT. Residues: CASSIGQGAHNSPLHF. The chain has TRBV19 and TRBJ1-6; 11 positions agree with TRBD1. V lost 3 bases and J lost 5; bases outside the gene matches: 3. This CDR3 comprises 16 residues. The germline V gene has CDR1 LNHDA and CDR2 SQIVND (reference sequence).

The rearrangement uses TRBV4-3 and TRBJ2-1; D is uncertain. Trimming stripped 0 bases from V and 0 bases from J, with 6 bases between. CDR1 is LGHNA, CDR2 YSLEER, per germline. The CDR3 is 15 residues long. As DNA, the CDR3 is TGCGCCAGCAGCCAAGATCGGAGCTCCTACAATGAGCAGTTCTTC. Translation: CASSQDRSSYNEQFF.

This CDR3 is CASSSGLAHDTQYF. For the CDR3, the DNA is TGTGCCAGCAGCTCGGGACTAGCACATGATACGCAGTATTTT. The chain uses TRBV7-3 and TRBJ2-3; 9 positions match TRBD2. The germline CDR1 and CDR2 sequences are SGHTA and FQGTGA. The V segment lost 4 bases and the J segment 6 bases; nucleotides outside the gene matches: 5. This CDR3 is built from 14 residues.

The rearrangement links TRBV18 to TRBJ1-2, with D perhaps TRBD1 (6 bases). V lost 3 bases and J lost 8, with 13 bases in between. The CDR3 is 13 amino acids. Germline CDR1 KGHSH, CDR2 LQKENI. The CDR3 loop reads CASSPSQGEGYTF. CDR3 DNA: TGTGCCAGCTCACCGTCACAGGGTGAGGGCTACACCTTC.

V and J are TRBV5-1 and TRBJ1-1; D is unresolved. This CDR3 is built from 15 residues. V lost 0 bases and J 3 bases, leaving 12 bases between the germline ends. Per germline, CDR1 SGHRS and CDR2 YFSETQ. The DNA of the CDR3 is TGCGCCAGCAGCTTGGACAGTCCCTTGGACACTGAAGCTTTCTTT. It is translated as CASSLDSPLDTEAFF.

This clone was seen only a few times. The genes are TRBV5-1 and TRBJ1-2; maybe TRBD1 (6 bases). The V and J ends lost 0 bases and 7 bases respectively, with 19 bases between them. This CDR3 has 16 amino acids. Germline CDR1 reads SGHRS; CDR2 reads YFSETQ. CDR3 amino acids: CASSLGPTGLRSGYTF. The CDR3 nucleotides are TGCGCCAGCAGCTTGGGGCCAACAGGGTTACGAAGTGGCTACACCTTC.

The chain has TRBV5-4 and TRBJ2-7; the match to TRBD1 covers 8 bases. J lost 3 bases, V lost 4 bases, and 15 bases had no gene match. This CDR3 is 17 amino acids long. CDR1 SGHNT and CDR2 YYREEE come from the germline V gene (reference sequence). CDR3 amino acids: CASSTIAPTGEDYEQYF. The CDR3 DNA reads as TGTGCCAGCAGCACTATTGCCCCGACAGGGGAGGACTACGAGCAGTACTTC.

The chain has TRBV19 and TRBJ1-3; D not resolved. CDR1 LNHDA and CDR2 SQIVND come from the germline V gene (reference sequence). The CDR3 is 15 amino acids. V was cut by 4 bases and J by 0 bases, with 10 bases left in between. CDR3 nucleotide sequence: TGTGCCAGTAGTACCGGGATGAACTCTGGAAACACCATATATTTT. Its protein is CASSTGMNSGNTIYF. The whole variable domain, remainder taken from reference TRBV19 and TRBJ1-3, is DGGITQSPKYLFRKEGQNVTLSCEQNLNHDAMYWYRQDPGQGLRLIYYSQIVNDFQKGDIAEGYSVSREKKESFPLTVTSAQKNPTAFYLCASSTGMNSGNTIYFGEGSWLTVV.

This clone was recorded a few times. The gene calls are TRBV19 and TRBJ2-2; the D gene is possibly TRBD1 (6 bases). Trimming took off 4 bases at V and 7 bases at J, with 7 bases between the two ends. Germline V gives CDR1 LNHDA, CDR2 SQIVND (reference sequence). This CDR3 has 12 residues. In DNA form, the CDR3 reads TGTGCCAGTAGTAGGGACATCGGGGAGCTGTTTTTT. It specifies CASSRDIGELFF.

This chain uses TRBV9 with TRBJ2-3, with TRBD2 identical over 10 bases. The germline V gene encodes CDR1 SGDLS and CDR2 YYNGEE. V was pared by 0 bases and J by 1 base, with 5 bases of the junction left unmatched. The CDR3 has 17 residues. The CDR3 nucleotides read TGTGCCAGCAGCGTAGCCCCAGCGGGGGGGGGCACAGATACGCAGTATTTT. Translating it yields CASSVAPAGGGTDTQYF.

The chain couples TRBV11-2 to TRBJ1-2; 9 bases fit TRBD1. CDR1 and CDR2 from the germline V gene are SGHAT and FQNNGV. The J segment lost 8 bases and the V segment lost 4 bases, leaving 23 bases of the junction unmatched. CDR3 length equals 19 residues. CDR3 in DNA: TGTGCCAGCAGCTGGATGCCTACCGGGACAGGGAGTAGGTTAGAGGGCTACACCTTC. It yields the protein CASSWMPTGTGSRLEGYTF.

This clone has only a few counts. The chain employs TRBV28 and TRBJ2-5, with D possibly matching TRBD2 (6 bases). The V end lost 3 bases, the J end lost 5 bases, and 10 bases lay between the germline ends. The CDR3 length is 13 residues. Germline CDR1 reads MDHEN; CDR2 reads SYDVKM. The CDR3 protein is CASSFGGVETQYF. In DNA, the CDR3 is TGTGCCAGCAGTTTTGGAGGGGTTGAGACCCAGTACTTC.

This chain uses TRBV9 with TRBJ1-2; D uncertain. V was trimmed by 4 bases and J by 0 bases, leaving 13 bases between them. Germline loops: CDR1 SGDLS, CDR2 YYNGEE. The CDR3 has 15 amino acids. The CDR3 DNA reads TGTGCCAGCAGCTCGGACTCGGGAGCTAACTATGGCTACACCTTC. It encodes CASSSDSGANYGYTF. Looking up the rest from reference TRBV9 and TRBJ1-2 gives the full variable domain: DSGVTQTPKHLITATGQRVTLRCSPRSGDLSVYWYQQSLDQGLQFLIQYYNGEERAKGNILERFSAQQFPDLHSELNLSSLELGDSALYFCASSSDSGANYGYTFGSGTRLTVV.

This clone was observed at least ten times. The chain employs TRBV4-2 and TRBJ2-7; the D gene is possibly TRBD1 (5 bases). The CDR3 extends over 15 amino acids. Looked up from germline, CDR1 is LGHNA and CDR2 is YNFKEQ. Trimming pared 4 bases from V and 3 bases from J, leaving 16 bases between. The CDR3 reads CASSLGQGPGYEQYF. Written as DNA, the CDR3 is TGTGCCAGCAGCCTCGGTCAGGGCCCCGGCTACGAGCAGTACTTC.

The chain links TRBV10-3 to TRBJ1-5, with unresolved D. Germline V gives CDR1 ENHRY, CDR2 SYGVKD. Deletions cut 11 bases from V and 2 bases from J, with 7 bases between. This CDR3 spans 11 amino acids. The CDR3: CASGGNQPQHF. The DNA of the CDR3 is TGTGCCTCGGGAGGCAATCAGCCCCAGCATTTT.

The chain recombines TRBV11-3 with TRBJ1-6; D perhaps matches TRBD1 (5 bases). In germline, CDR1 is SGHNT, CDR2 YENEEA. Trimming took off 7 bases at V and 0 bases at J, with 13 bases between the two ends. This CDR3 is 16 amino acids long. CDR3 DNA: TGTGCCAGCACCGAAAACAGGAGCTCCTATAATTCACCCCTCCACTTT. This translates into CASTENRSSYNSPLHF.

The chain links TRBV28 to TRBJ1-1, with 7 nucleotides matching TRBD1. The germline V gene has CDR1 MDHEN and CDR2 SYDVKM. The CDR3 has 14 amino acids. V gave up 6 bases and J gave up 1 base; unmatched junction bases: 5. The CDR3 region has the DNA TGTGCCAGCAGGTTACAGGGGTGGAACACTGAAGCTTTCTTT. This encodes CASRLQGWNTEAFF.

This rearrangement joins TRBV7-8 to TRBJ1-1; TRBD1 agrees at 7 bases. The CDR3 runs to 17 residues. Germline V gene data show CDR1 as SGHVS and CDR2 as FQNEAQ. Trimming cost V 0 bases and J 1 base; bases outside gene matches: 8. Here the CDR3 reads CASSLARDSYWNTEAFF. In nucleotides, the CDR3 is TGTGCCAGCAGCTTAGCCAGGGACAGCTATTGGAACACTGAAGCTTTCTTT.

The J gene is TRBJ2-3, the V gene TRBV30, with 7 bases matching TRBD2. Germline V gene sequence: CDR1 GTSNPN, CDR2 SVGIG (reference sequence). Trimming cost V 5 bases and J 4 bases; bases outside gene matches: 9. The CDR3 is made up of 14 amino acids. The CDR3 region is CAWAAGDRADTQYF. CDR3 coding DNA: TGTGCCTGGGCGGCGGGGGATCGAGCAGATACGCAGTATTTT.

The V and J genes are TRBV7-6 and TRBJ2-7, with TRBD2 as a possible D gene (7 bases). V was trimmed by 0 bases and J by 7 bases, leaving 16 bases between them. CDR1 SGHVS and CDR2 FNYEAQ come from the germline V gene. This CDR3 is 15 amino acids long. The CDR3 here is CASSLAAGAAVEQYF. The DNA for the CDR3 is TGTGCCAGCAGCTTAGCCGCGGGGGCTGCCGTTGAGCAGTACTTC. The whole variable domain, filled in from reference TRBV7-6 and TRBJ2-7, reads GAGVSQSPRYKVTKRGQDVALRCDPISGHVSLYWYRQALGQGPEFLTYFNYEAQQDKSGLPNDRFSAERPEGSISTLTIQRTEQRDSAMYRCASSLAAGAAVEQYFGPGTRLTVT.

The V call is TRBV7-2, the J call TRBJ2-3; no reliable D call. The CDR3 has 12 residues. V gave up 5 bases and J gave up 2 bases, with 5 bases separating them. Germline-derived CDR1 and CDR2 are SGHTA and FQGNSA. The CDR3 region has the DNA TGTGCCAGCAGCCCAGTCACAGATACGCAGTATTTT. Translation gives CASSPVTDTQYF.